This T cell receptor (beta chain) was sequenced in a study of blood T cell repertoires in COVID-19. Study context: COVID-19 samples from acute and convalescent phases originated in the United States, Italy and Spain. From T cells, B-cell-depleted T cells, or PBMCs came the material, which was cDNA or gDNA.

J gave up 5 bases and V 6 bases, and 16 bases lay outside the gene matches. The CDR3 extends over 17 amino acids. Germline values: CDR1 MNHEY, CDR2 SMNVEV (reference sequence). Under the authors' procedure: Scientists estimated how many nucleated cells there were by amplifying reference gene primers. Clones were sequenced by immunoSEQ multiplex PCR, and TCRdb holds only the in-frame ones, with some missing. The V and J calls and clone size are taken from that table; D and trimming were inferred from the DNA. This sample has around 340,000 clones, with 70% to 90% found just once. Seattle's cohort entered during active infection and was followed longitudinally.

The sequenced sample was peripheral blood. V usage is TRBV27 and J usage is TRBJ1-2, with 9 bases aligning to TRBD1. The receptor was derived from a woman in her sixties with COVID-19, enrolled during active disease. The CDR3 DNA sequence: TGTGCCAGCAGCCGCCGGGGACAGGGAGAGAATAGGTATGGCTACACCTTC. It encodes CASSRRGQGENRYGYTF.